One sample yielded the 23 T cell receptor beta chains listed below, sequenced in a study of graft-versus-host responses after intestinal transplantation. The data were produced by immunoSEQ multiplex PCR, yet TCRdb's version contains in-frame clones alone and is incomplete. The sample yields around 4,300 clones, 25% to 30% seen once. The specimen comprised alloreactive CD4+ T cells from a mixed lymphocyte reaction culture, sampled before transplantation. The subset was: CFSE-low proliferating T cells sorted from approximately 6-day pre-transplant mixed lymphocyte reaction (GvH or HvG direction). Receptor source: a human patient who was an organ donor for intestinal transplantation.

The V and J genes are TRBV5-6 and TRBJ2-3; 9 nucleotides line up with TRBD2. Germline V lookup: CDR1 SGHDT, CDR2 YYEEEE. The CDR3 runs to 15 residues. The J segment lost 8 bases and the V segment lost 4 bases, leaving 11 bases of the junction unmatched. In DNA form, the CDR3 reads TGTGCCAGCAGCGAAAAGCGGGGGGCAGAATCTACGCAGTATTTT. As protein: CASSEKRGAESTQYF.

The rearrangement links TRBV4-3 to TRBJ1-2; unclear D gene. V shed 0 bases and J shed 1 base, with 9 bases lying between them. CDR3 size: 15 residues. The germline V gene encodes CDR1 LGHNA and CDR2 YSLEER. CDR3 coding DNA: TGCGCCAGCAGCCAAGAGTCGGCCCGTAACTATGGCTACACCTTC. It yields the protein CASSQESARNYGYTF.

The table lists this clone with a few counts. This rearrangement joins TRBV6-9 to TRBJ1-2; TRBD1 might be the D (5 bases). Trimming pared 3 bases from V and 10 bases from J, leaving 24 bases between. Looked up from germline, CDR1 is MNHGY and CDR2 is SVAAGI. This CDR3 contains 16 residues. The chain's CDR3 is CASSYGLGPRGGVYTF. The CDR3 nucleotides are TGTGCCAGCAGTTACGGTCTTGGACCGCGGGGCGGTGTCTACACCTTC.

The chain joins TRBV11-2 to TRBJ2-1; no reliable D call. CDR3 length: 13 residues. Germline V gene lookup returns CDR1 SGHAT and CDR2 FQNNGV. V dropped 2 bases and J dropped 4 bases, with 6 bases sitting between them. The CDR3 reads CASSLMGYNEQFF. In DNA form, the CDR3 reads TGTGCCAGCAGCTTAATGGGGTACAATGAGCAGTTCTTC.

The chain links TRBV7-2 to TRBJ2-7; maybe TRBD2 (5 bases). Trimming pared 5 bases from V and 3 bases from J, leaving 11 bases between. The V gene's germline CDR1 is SGHTA and CDR2 FQGNSA. CDR3 size: 13 residues. Here the CDR3 DNA reads TGTGCCAGCAGCCCCAGGACTTACTACGAGCAGTACTTC. Its protein product is CASSPRTYYEQYF.

The V and J genes are TRBV6-5 and TRBJ1-1, with D hard to call. In germline, CDR1 is MNHEY, CDR2 SVGAGI. V was cut by 3 bases and J by 5 bases, with 10 bases left in between. The CDR3 has 13 residues. The CDR3 DNA reads TGTGCCAGCAGTTATTGGGGTTGGACTGAAGCTTTCTTT. Its translation: CASSYWGWTEAFF.

The chain combines TRBV4-1 with TRBJ2-3; 7 nucleotides match TRBD1. This CDR3 region has 17 residues. Germline-derived CDR1 and CDR2 are MGHRA and YSYEKL. The trim removed 0 bases at V and 2 bases at J, leaving 8 bases unmatched. The CDR3 region is CASSQDPTGRSTDTQYF. The CDR3 DNA sequence: TGCGCCAGCAGCCAAGACCCGACAGGGAGATCCACAGATACGCAGTATTTT.

The chain has TRBV6-5 and TRBJ1-2; 7 bases match TRBD1. The CDR3 length is 13 residues. The germline V gene has CDR1 MNHEY and CDR2 SVGAGI. The junction had 0 bases not matched to a gene; V was cut back by 2 bases and J by 3 bases. The CDR3 loop reads CASSYRGHYGYTF. Written as DNA, the CDR3 is TGTGCCAGCAGTTACAGGGGGCACTATGGCTACACCTTC.

The V call is TRBV9, the J call TRBJ1-2; D is ambiguous. Germline-derived CDR1 and CDR2 are SGDLS and YYNGEE. V was shortened by 2 bases and J by 4 bases, with 9 bases between the two germline ends. This CDR3 spans 13 amino acids. The CDR3 is CASSVGVGYGYTF. CDR3 bases: TGTGCCAGCAGCGTTGGGGTAGGCTATGGCTACACCTTC.

This clone was recorded a few times. One end of the junction varies from germline; a read error may be responsible. The rearrangement uses TRBV6-5 and TRBJ2-2, with TRBD2 as a possible D gene (5 bases). CDR1 and CDR2 from the germline V gene are MNHEY and SVGAGI. The CDR3 spans 15 residues. CDR3 DNA sequence: TGTGCCATCAGTACAACAGCGGTGAACACCGGGGAGCTGTTTTTT. Translated: CAISTTAVNTGELFF.

Within the sample, this clone is medium-sized (0.01 to 0.1%). This chain joins TRBV18 and TRBJ1-1, with D tentatively TRBD1 (5 bases). The V and J ends lost 2 bases and 5 bases respectively, with 9 bases between them. Germline V gene data show CDR1 as KGHSH and CDR2 as LQKENI. The CDR3 sequence is 13 residues long. The CDR3 DNA reads as TGTGCCAGCTCACCATCCCGGGGGACTGAAGCTTTCTTT. Protein: CASSPSRGTEAFF. The whole variable domain, remainder taken from reference TRBV18 and TRBJ1-1, is NAGVMQNPRHLVRRRGQEARLRCSPMKGHSHVYWYRQLPEEGLKFMVYLQKENIIDESGMPKERFSAEFPKEGPSILRIQQVVRGDSAAYFCASSPSRGTEAFFGQGTRLTVV.

The J gene is TRBJ1-1, the V gene TRBV5-1, with 10 bases fitting TRBD1. The CDR3 is made up of 16 amino acids. Unmatched junction bases numbered 11, after V lost 4 bases and J lost 5 bases. The V gene's germline CDR1 is SGHRS and CDR2 YFSETQ. The CDR3, as DNA: TGCGCCAGCAGCCCGGGACAGGGGAGGGTTGGGACTGAAGCTTTCTTT. Encoded protein: CASSPGQGRVGTEAFF. Full variable domain (remainder filled in from reference TRBV5-1 and TRBJ1-1): KAGVTQTPRYLIKTRGQQVTLSCSPISGHRSVSWYQQTPGQGLQFLFEYFSETQRNKGNFPGRFSGRQFSNSRSEMNVSTLELGDSALYLCASSPGQGRVGTEAFFGQGTRLTVV.

The chain links TRBV5-6 to TRBJ2-1; TRBD2 matches at 10 bases. CDR1 is SGHDT and CDR2 is YYEEEE in the germline V gene. The CDR3 consists of 14 residues. Unmatched junction bases numbered 2, after V lost 2 bases and J lost 6 bases. The CDR3 bases are TGTGCCAGCAGCTTAGCGGGGGGGGGCAATGAGCAGTTCTTC. The encoded protein is CASSLAGGGNEQFF.

By sample fraction, this clone is large. The gene calls are TRBV18 and TRBJ1-1; no clear D gene. Per germline, CDR1 KGHSH and CDR2 LQKENI. This CDR3 is 13 amino acids long. V was clipped by 3 bases and J by 0 bases, with 5 bases between them. CDR3 residues: CASSPDLNTEAFF. The CDR3, as DNA: TGTGCCAGCTCACCGGACCTGAACACTGAAGCTTTCTTT.

The chain employs TRBV15 and TRBJ2-2, with 11 positions matching TRBD1. The CDR3 has 14 amino acids. CDR1 is LNHNV and CDR2 is YYDKDF in the germline V gene (reference sequence). The trim removed 3 bases at V and 6 bases at J, leaving 0 bases unmatched. CDR3 bases: TGTGCCACCAGCAGGGGACAGGGGGCCGGGGAGCTGTTTTTT. The encoded protein is CATSRGQGAGELFF.

Relative to its sample, this clone is medium-sized. The rearrangement uses TRBV9 and TRBJ2-7; 12 bases match TRBD2. Trimming cost V 7 bases and J 5 bases; bases outside gene matches: 10. The CDR3 extends over 15 amino acids. The germline V gene encodes CDR1 SGDLS and CDR2 YYNGEE. Here the CDR3 DNA reads TGTGCCAGCTCTCAAAGGTGGACTAGCGGGGACGAGCAGTACTTC. Translated: CASSQRWTSGDEQYF.

This clone showed up just a few times. CDR3 loop: CASSRTYNSPLHF. Written as DNA, the CDR3 is TGTGCCAGCAGTCGGACGTATAATTCACCCCTCCACTTT. The genes are TRBV6-6 and TRBJ1-6; D gene uncertain. Germline CDR1 MNHNY, CDR2 SVGAGI (reference sequence). This CDR3 is built from 13 residues. V lost 5 bases and J 4 bases, leaving 6 bases between the germline ends.

V gene TRBV5-1 combines with J gene TRBJ2-3; 8 positions agree with TRBD2. The V gene end was trimmed by 1 base and the J gene end by 0 bases; junction bases not matched to a gene: 4. The length of the CDR3 is 16 residues. Germline V gene data show CDR1 as SGHRS and CDR2 as YFSETQ. CDR3 DNA: TGCGCCAGCAGCTTGTTAGCGGGGCGAAGCACAGATACGCAGTATTTT. Translation gives CASSLLAGRSTDTQYF.

CDR3 sequence (DNA): TGCGCCAGCAGCCAAGTAGCCTCTAGGACAGCATATAGCAATCAGCCCCAGCATTTT. The encoded protein is CASSQVASRTAYSNQPQHF. The chain joins TRBV4-1 to TRBJ1-5; the D gene is possibly TRBD1 (6 bases). Trimming pared 1 base from V and 0 bases from J, leaving 19 bases between. Per the germline V gene, CDR1 is MGHRA and CDR2 is YSYEKL. This CDR3 has 19 amino acids.

The chain carries TRBV30 and TRBJ2-5, with 12 bases that match TRBD2. V shed 2 bases, J shed 6 bases, and the junction held 7 bases outside the gene matches. The CDR3 contains 15 residues. CDR1 GTSNPN and CDR2 SVGIG come from the germline V gene (reference sequence). The CDR3 DNA reads TGTGCCTGGAGTCCCCTAGCGGGGGGGCGAAAGACCCAGTACTTC. Protein sequence: CAWSPLAGGRKTQYF. Full variable domain (outside the CDR3, taken from reference TRBV30 and TRBJ2-5): SQTIHQWPATLVQPVGSPLSLECTVEGTSNPNLYWYRQAAGRGLQLLFYSVGIGQISSEVPQNLSASRPQDRQFILSSKKLLLSDSGFYLCAWSPLAGGRKTQYFGPGTRLLVL.

By its share, this clone is medium-sized. The V and J genes are TRBV6-6 and TRBJ1-4, with D unclear. Germline CDR1 MNHNY, CDR2 SVGAGI (reference sequence). The V and J ends lost 5 bases and 3 bases respectively, with 1 base between them. The CDR3 loop spans 11 amino acids. The CDR3 reads CASSANEKLFF. The DNA of the CDR3 is TGTGCCAGCAGTGCTAATGAAAAACTGTTTTTT.

The V gene is TRBV5-4, the J gene TRBJ1-1; D not certain. From germline, CDR1 is SGHNT and CDR2 YYREEE (reference sequence). This CDR3 has 14 residues. V was shortened by 0 bases and J by 1 base, with 7 bases between the two germline ends. As DNA, the CDR3 is TGTGCCAGCAGCTTGGGGACGGCGAACACTGAAGCTTTCTTT. It translates to CASSLGTANTEAFF.

This clone was seen a handful of times. One end of the junction is discordant with germline, which a read error may explain. This rearrangement joins TRBV5-1 to TRBJ2-4, with D tentatively TRBD2 (6 bases). Germline assignment: CDR1 SGHRS and CDR2 YFSETQ. CDR3 length equals 15 residues. For the CDR3, the DNA is TGTGCCAGCAGTTGGCGGGGAAGGGCCAAAAACATTCAGTACTTC. This codes for CASSWRGRAKNIQYF.